A selection of T cell receptor beta chains follows, all from one sample in a study of T cell responses to AZD1222 COVID-19 vaccine. TCRdb's table, derived via immunoSEQ multiplex PCR, lists solely in-frame clones and lacks some. This table holds roughly 100,000 clones, around 87% found once. The sequenced sample was peripheral blood, obtained on day 0 of AZD1222 vaccination. The source of these receptors is an adult in good health. The CDR3 runs from the conserved cysteine through the conserved F or W. Expanded clones get a size class; other rows say once, few or many, or leave the size out.

v_gene	abundance	j_gene	len	CDR3aa
TRBV5-5	-	TRBJ2-1	14	CASSLRGPGNEQFF
TRBV15	-	TRBJ2-3	14	CATSTRKESDTQYF
TRBV5-6	-	TRBJ1-1	12	CASSLEWTGAFF
TRBV5-4	-	TRBJ2-5	16	CASRRRLAGEGETQYF
TRBV10-1	-	TRBJ1-6	12	CATEWANSPLHF
TRBV19	-	TRBJ2-1	13	CATLAGEVGEQFF
TRBV19	-	TRBJ2-5	15	CASSTGLAEQETQYF
TRBV18	-	TRBJ2-2	16	CASSPGTGPSTGELFF
TRBV6-6	-	TRBJ1-2	14	CASSGQQNNYGYTF
TRBV10-3	once	TRBJ2-2	17	CAISESGTSGSTGELFF
TRBV19	-	TRBJ1-2	15	CASSSFRDTNYGYTF
TRBV3-1/TRBV3-2	few	TRBJ2-5	15	CASTRLAGTKETQYF
TRBV11-3	-	TRBJ1-2	13	CASSPSRNGGYTF
TRBV7-9	-	TRBJ1-1	12	CASSGLGTEAFF
TRBV7-9	-	TRBJ2-1	13	CASSVLYGGEQFF
TRBV7-9	-	TRBJ2-7	15	CASTPPRYTAYEQYF
TRBV7-2	once	TRBJ2-3	17	CASSSPDWDQAGNTQYF
TRBV5-4	-	TRBJ1-4	17	CASSLGGGLPGGEKLFF
TRBV2	-	TRBJ1-1	15	CASILRQGRAPEAFF
TRBV6-2/TRBV6-3	-	TRBJ2-1	16	CASSWSKNPPNNEQFF
TRBV15	-	TRBJ2-1	16	CATSRDIAGSGNEQFF
TRBV10-3	-	TRBJ1-3	17	CAISEAGRDVSGNTIYF